Below, 9 T cell receptor beta chains from the same sample are listed, as sequenced in a study of cytomegalovirus exposure and HLA in healthy donors. The PCR made use of 60 Vbeta and 13 Jbeta primers. This table comes from immunoSEQ multiplex PCR, and its TCRdb copy is limited to in-frame clones, with some not included. Among 150,000 to 200,000 clones listed, roughly 80% were seen once. Sequencing was done on a sample of PBMCs. The receptors derive from a man between 18 and 29 years old in good health and CMV-seronegative.

The V call is TRBV7-3, the J call TRBJ2-1; 8 bases line up with TRBD2. V was pared by 4 bases and J by 8 bases, with 10 bases of the junction left unmatched. CDR3 length equals 15 residues. Germline CDR1 is SGHTA and CDR2 is FQGTGA. The CDR3 coding sequence is TGTGCCAGCAGCTCAGCGGGGGCTCCAGGGGATGAGCAGTTCTTC. This gives the protein CASSSAGAPGDEQFF.

The chain employs TRBV28 and TRBJ1-1; a weak D match, TRBD1 (6 bases). The CDR3 has 11 amino acids. Per the germline V gene, CDR1 is MDHEN and CDR2 is SYDVKM. V lost 3 bases and J 8 bases, leaving 7 bases between the germline ends. The CDR3 nucleotides are TGTGCCAGCAGTTTCCAGGGGGAAGCTTTCTTT. Protein product: CASSFQGEAFF. The full variable domain, completed using reference TRBV28 and TRBJ1-1, is DVKVTQSSRYLVKRTGEKVFLECVQDMDHENMFWYRQDPGLGLRLIYFSYDVKMKEKGDIPEGYSVSREKKERFSLILESASTNQTSMYLCASSFQGEAFFGQGTRLTVV.

The gene calls are TRBV6-1 and TRBJ1-1; tentatively, D is TRBD1 (5 bases). The CDR3 has 13 amino acids. V lost 3 bases and J lost 5, with 10 bases in between. Germline V gives CDR1 MNHNS, CDR2 SASEGT. The CDR3 loop reads CASSELRETEAFF. In nucleotides, the CDR3 is TGTGCCAGCAGTGAGCTCAGGGAAACTGAAGCTTTCTTT.

This clone was seen only a few times. CDR3 loop: CASSPLPPDRDSPLHF. The CDR3 nucleotides are TGTGCCAGCTCACCCCTCCCCCCGGACAGGGATTCACCCCTCCACTTT. This chain joins TRBV18 and TRBJ1-6; 8 nucleotides agree with TRBD1. This CDR3 spans 16 amino acids. V trimming: 3 bases; J trimming: 8 bases; junction bases outside the gene matches: 9. Germline loops: CDR1 KGHSH, CDR2 LQKENI.

The sample holds a few counts of this clone. The chain links TRBV27 to TRBJ2-1; D is uncertain. This CDR3 comprises 15 residues. V lost 2 bases and J lost 8, with 16 bases in between. Germline V lookup: CDR1 MNHEY, CDR2 SMNVEV (reference sequence). CDR3 nucleotides: TGTGCCAGCAGTTTAAAAGAGCCCAGGCACCATGAGCAGTTCTTC. Encoded protein: CASSLKEPRHHEQFF.

With regard to this clone: The junction and the germline gene differ at one end; a read error may be behind it. The chain uses TRBV7-9 and TRBJ1-2; D unclear. The CDR3 totals 13 residues. Germline V lookup: CDR1 SEHNR, CDR2 FQNEAQ (reference sequence). The CDR3 region has the DNA TGTTCCAGCAGTTCCGGTCCGCCCTATGGCTACACCTTC. Translating it yields CSSSSGPPYGYTF.

The V gene is TRBV4-1, the J gene TRBJ2-6, with 9 bases fitting TRBD1. Losses at the gene ends were 3 bases for V and 2 bases for J; bases not matched to a gene: 17. This CDR3 is built from 21 residues. In germline, CDR1 is MGHRA, CDR2 YSYEKL. This chain's CDR3 is CASSHHLRDRVNRTGANVLTF. CDR3 coding DNA: TGCGCCAGCAGCCACCACCTCCGGGACAGGGTCAACAGGACTGGGGCCAACGTCCTGACTTTC.

This clone was seen a handful of times. The gene calls are TRBV6-5 and TRBJ2-1; D is possibly TRBD2 (6 bases). Germline V gene data show CDR1 as MNHEY and CDR2 as SVGAGI. CDR3 length equals 13 residues. V was pared by 6 bases and J by 8 bases, with 14 bases between. CDR3 nucleotides: TGTGCCAGCAGCCGACTAGTAGGAGATGAGCAGTTCTTC. Amino acids: CASSRLVGDEQFF.

The rearrangement uses TRBV4-1 and TRBJ2-2; 7 nucleotides align to TRBD2. The CDR3 runs 15 residues. V was clipped by 3 bases and J by 7 bases; unmatched bases: 8. From germline, CDR1 is MGHRA and CDR2 YSYEKL. As DNA, the CDR3 is TGCGCCAGCAGCCAGGCCGGACTAGTGGGCGGGGAGCTGTTTTTT. Amino acids: CASSQAGLVGGELFF.